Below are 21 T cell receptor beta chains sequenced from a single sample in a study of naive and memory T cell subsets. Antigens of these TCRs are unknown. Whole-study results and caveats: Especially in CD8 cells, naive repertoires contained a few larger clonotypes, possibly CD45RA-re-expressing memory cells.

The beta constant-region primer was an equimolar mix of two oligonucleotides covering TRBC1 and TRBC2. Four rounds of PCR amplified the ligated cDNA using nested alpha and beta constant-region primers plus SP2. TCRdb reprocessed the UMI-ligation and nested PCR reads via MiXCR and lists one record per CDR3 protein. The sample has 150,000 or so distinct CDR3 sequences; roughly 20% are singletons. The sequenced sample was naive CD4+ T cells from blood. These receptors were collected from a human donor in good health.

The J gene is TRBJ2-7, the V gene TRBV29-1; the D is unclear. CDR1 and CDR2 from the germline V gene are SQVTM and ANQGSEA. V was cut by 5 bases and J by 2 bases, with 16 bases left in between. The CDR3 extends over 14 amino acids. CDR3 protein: CSVSPGQRTYEQYF. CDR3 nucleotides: TGCAGCGTTAGTCCCGGGCAGAGGACCTACGAGCAGTACTTC.

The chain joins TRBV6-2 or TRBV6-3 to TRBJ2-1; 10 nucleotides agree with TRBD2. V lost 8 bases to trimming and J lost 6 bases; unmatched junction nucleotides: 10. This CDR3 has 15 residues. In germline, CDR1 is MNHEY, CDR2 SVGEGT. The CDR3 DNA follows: TGTGCCAGCCAAGCGGGAGGGGCTAATTCCAATGAGCAGTTCTTC. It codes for CASQAGGANSNEQFF.

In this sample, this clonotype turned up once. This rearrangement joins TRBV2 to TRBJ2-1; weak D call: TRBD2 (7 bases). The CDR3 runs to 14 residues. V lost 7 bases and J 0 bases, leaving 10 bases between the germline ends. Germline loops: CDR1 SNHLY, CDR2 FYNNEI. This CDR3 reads CASMGGLSYNEQFF. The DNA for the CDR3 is TGTGCCAGCATGGGGGGGCTCTCCTACAATGAGCAGTTCTTC.

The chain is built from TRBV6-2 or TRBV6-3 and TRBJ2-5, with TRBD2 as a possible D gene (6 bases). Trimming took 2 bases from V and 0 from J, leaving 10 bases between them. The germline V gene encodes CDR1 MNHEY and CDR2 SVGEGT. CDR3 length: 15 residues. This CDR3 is CASSYGTWYQETQYF. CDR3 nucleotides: TGTGCCAGCAGTTACGGGACTTGGTACCAAGAGACCCAGTACTTC.

CDR3 in DNA: TGTGCCAGAAGCTTGGAACCGATCTCCTACGAGCAGTACTTC. Protein product: CARSLEPISYEQYF. V gene TRBV5-3 combines with J gene TRBJ2-7; D is unresolved. TRBV5-3 is assigned to the ORF class and has an uncertain function. Trimming cost V 0 bases and J 0 bases, with 7 bases left between them. The CDR3 totals 14 residues.

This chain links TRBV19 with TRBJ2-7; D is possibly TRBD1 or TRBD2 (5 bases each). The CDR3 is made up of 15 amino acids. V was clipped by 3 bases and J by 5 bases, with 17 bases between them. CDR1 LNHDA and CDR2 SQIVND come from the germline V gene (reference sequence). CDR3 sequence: CASSILGDLTHEQYF. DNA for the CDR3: TGTGCCAGTAGTATTCTAGGGGACCTCACCCACGAGCAGTACTTC.

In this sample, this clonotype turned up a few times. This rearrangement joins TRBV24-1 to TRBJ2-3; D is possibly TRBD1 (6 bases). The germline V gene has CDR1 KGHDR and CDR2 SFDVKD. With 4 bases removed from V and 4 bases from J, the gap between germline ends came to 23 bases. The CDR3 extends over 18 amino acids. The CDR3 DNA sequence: TGTGCCACCAGTGACGCACCCGGGACATCGAATTACGCAGATACGCAGTATTTT. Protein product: CATSDAPGTSNYADTQYF.

The CDR3, as DNA: TGTGCCAGCAGCCCCACCCGGGACTCCAATCAGCCCCAGCATTTT. It codes for CASSPTRDSNQPQHF. The chain couples TRBV12-3 or TRBV12-4 to TRBJ1-5; tentative D call: TRBD1 (5 bases). Trimming left V 6 bases short and J 3 bases short, with 15 bases between. The CDR3 totals 15 residues.

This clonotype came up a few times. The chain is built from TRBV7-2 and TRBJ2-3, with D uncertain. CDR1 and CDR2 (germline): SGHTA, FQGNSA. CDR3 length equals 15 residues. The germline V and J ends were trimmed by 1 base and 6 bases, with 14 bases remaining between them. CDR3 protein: CASSLGSGFPDTQYF. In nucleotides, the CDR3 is TGTGCCAGCAGCTTAGGATCTGGGTTTCCCGATACGCAGTATTTT.

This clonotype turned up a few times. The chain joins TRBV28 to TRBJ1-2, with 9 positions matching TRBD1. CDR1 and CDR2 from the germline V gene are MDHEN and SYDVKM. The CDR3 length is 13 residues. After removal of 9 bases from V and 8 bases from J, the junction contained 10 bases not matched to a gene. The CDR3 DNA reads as TGTGCCAGTCATGACAGGGGGTTAGGAGGCTACACCTTC. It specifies CASHDRGLGGYTF.

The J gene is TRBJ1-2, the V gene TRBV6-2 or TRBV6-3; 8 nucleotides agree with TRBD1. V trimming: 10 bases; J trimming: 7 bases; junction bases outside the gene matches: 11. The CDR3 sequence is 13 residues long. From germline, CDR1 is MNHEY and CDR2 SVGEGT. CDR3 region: CATSRAGGLGYTF. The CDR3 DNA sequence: TGTGCCACCTCCCGGGCAGGGGGCCTTGGCTACACCTTC.

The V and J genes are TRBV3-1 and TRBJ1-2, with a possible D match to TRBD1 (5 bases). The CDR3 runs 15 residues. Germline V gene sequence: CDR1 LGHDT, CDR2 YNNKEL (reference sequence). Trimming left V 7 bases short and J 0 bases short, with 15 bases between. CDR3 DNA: TGTGCCAGCACCCCGGGGCGTCAAGCTAACTATGGCTACACCTTC. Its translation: CASTPGRQANYGYTF.

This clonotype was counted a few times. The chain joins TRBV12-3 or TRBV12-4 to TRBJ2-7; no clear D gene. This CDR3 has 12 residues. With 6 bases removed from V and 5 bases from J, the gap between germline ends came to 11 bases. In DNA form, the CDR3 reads TGTGCCAGCAGCCTCTCGAGAAACGAGCAGTACTTC. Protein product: CASSLSRNEQYF.

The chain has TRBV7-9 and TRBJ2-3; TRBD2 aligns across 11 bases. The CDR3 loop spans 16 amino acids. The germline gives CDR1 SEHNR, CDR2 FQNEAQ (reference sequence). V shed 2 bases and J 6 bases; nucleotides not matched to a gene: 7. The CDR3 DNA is TGTGCCAGCAGCTTACAACTAGCGGGAGACTCGGATACGCAGTATTTT. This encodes CASSLQLAGDSDTQYF.

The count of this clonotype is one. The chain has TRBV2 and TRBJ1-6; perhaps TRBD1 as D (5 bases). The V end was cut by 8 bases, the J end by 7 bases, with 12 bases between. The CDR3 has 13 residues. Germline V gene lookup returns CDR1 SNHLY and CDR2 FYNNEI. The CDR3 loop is CASQGQGNSPLHF. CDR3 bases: TGTGCCAGCCAGGGTCAAGGGAATTCACCCCTCCACTTT.

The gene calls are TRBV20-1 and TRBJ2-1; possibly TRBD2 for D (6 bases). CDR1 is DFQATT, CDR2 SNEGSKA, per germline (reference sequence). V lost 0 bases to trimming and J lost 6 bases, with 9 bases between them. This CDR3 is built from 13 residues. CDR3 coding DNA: TGCAGTGCTAGAGATTTGGGGGGCAATGAGCAGTTCTTC. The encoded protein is CSARDLGGNEQFF.

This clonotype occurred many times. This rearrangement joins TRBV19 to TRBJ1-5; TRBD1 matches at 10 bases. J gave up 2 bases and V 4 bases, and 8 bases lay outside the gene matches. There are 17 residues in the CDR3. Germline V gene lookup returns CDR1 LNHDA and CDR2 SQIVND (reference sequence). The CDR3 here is CASSNPGQGLGNQPQHF. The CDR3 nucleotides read TGTGCCAGTAGTAATCCGGGACAGGGGTTAGGCAATCAGCCCCAGCATTTT.

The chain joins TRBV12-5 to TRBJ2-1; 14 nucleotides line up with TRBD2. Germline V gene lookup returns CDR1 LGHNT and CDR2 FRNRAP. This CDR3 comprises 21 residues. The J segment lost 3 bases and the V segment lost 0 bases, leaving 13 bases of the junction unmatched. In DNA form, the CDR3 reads TGTGCTAGTGGTTTGGTAACACTACCGGGACTAGCGGGAGTCGGCTACAATGAGCAGTTCTTC. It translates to CASGLVTLPGLAGVGYNEQFF.

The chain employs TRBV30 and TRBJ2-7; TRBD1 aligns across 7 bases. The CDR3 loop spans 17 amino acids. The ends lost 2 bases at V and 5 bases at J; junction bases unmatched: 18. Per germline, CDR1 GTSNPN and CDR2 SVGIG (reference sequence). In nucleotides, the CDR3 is TGTGCCTGGAGTCCCCGAGGGGGCCCCGCCCGGAGGAACGAGCAGTACTTC. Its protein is CAWSPRGGPARRNEQYF.

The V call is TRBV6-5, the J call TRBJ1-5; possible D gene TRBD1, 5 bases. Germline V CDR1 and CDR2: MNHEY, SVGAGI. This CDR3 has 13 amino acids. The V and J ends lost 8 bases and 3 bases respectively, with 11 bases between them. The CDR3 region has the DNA TGTGCCAGCCGAGTACAGGCCAATCAGCCCCAGCATTTT. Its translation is CASRVQANQPQHF.

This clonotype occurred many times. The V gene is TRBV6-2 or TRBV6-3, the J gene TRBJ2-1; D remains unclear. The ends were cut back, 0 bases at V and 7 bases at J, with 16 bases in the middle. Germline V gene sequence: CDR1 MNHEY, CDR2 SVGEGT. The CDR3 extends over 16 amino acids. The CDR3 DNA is TGTGCCAGCAGTTACTCGACGATTTTGGGATTGAATGAGCAGTTCTTC. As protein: CASSYSTILGLNEQFF.